This T cell receptor beta chain was found in a study of cytomegalovirus exposure and HLA in healthy donors. Across the whole study: Researchers found that roughly 81% of a few hundred genotyped donors fell within the Caucasian-associated ancestry cluster. General observations from the study: Follow-up analysis later connected one missense variant in DCLRE1C with trimming of TCR beta V- and J-genes.

The PCR ran on 60 Vbeta and 13 Jbeta primers. Produced via immunoSEQ multiplex PCR; TCRdb's table is partial and in-frame only. Of around 190,000 clones in the sample, over 75% were seen once. A note on this clone: The antigen remains undetermined.

Germline V lookup: CDR1 WSHSY, CDR2 SAAADI. V was clipped by 2 bases and J by 4 bases; unmatched bases: 7. This CDR3 is 15 amino acids long. The chain uses TRBV10-2 and TRBJ1-1, with 7 nucleotides matching TRBD1. This clonotype was obtained from a man aged 18 to 29 in good health and CMV-seronegative. Sequenced material: PBMCs. The CDR3 is CASSEDRASGTEAFF. The DNA for the CDR3 is TGCGCCAGCAGTGAGGACAGGGCAAGTGGCACTGAAGCTTTCTTT.